This TCR beta chain emerged from a study of T-cell memory formation after mild COVID-19. Study-level findings and limits: A second wave expanding day 15 to 37 was CD4+-biased; contracting clones were balanced.

V lost 5 bases to trimming and J lost 9 bases; unmatched junction nucleotides: 8. This CDR3 spans 14 amino acids. From germline, CDR1 is SEHNR and CDR2 FQNEAQ (reference sequence). With regard to this clonotype: Its antigen is currently unknown.

Each CDR3 protein gets one entry after TCRdb re-called the 5' RACE reads with MiXCR. The sample gives around 220,000 distinct CDR3 sequences, roughly 15% of which show up once; 3.5% is in the top ten. This clonotype originated in a man between 18 and 35 years old who had mild COVID-19 (a few samples of this study predate the infection). Cell type and time point are not known. The sample taken for sequencing was PBMCs or a T cell subset sorted from them (not recorded which). V is TRBV7-9 and J is TRBJ1-3, with 9 nucleotides matching TRBD1. CDR3 sequence reads: CASSPRTGVITIYF. DNA for the CDR3: TGTGCCAGCAGCCCCCGGACAGGGGTCATCACCATATATTTT.